These 22 T cell receptor beta chains originate from one sample sequenced in a study of blood T cell repertoires in COVID-19. The data were produced by immunoSEQ multiplex PCR, yet TCRdb's version contains in-frame clones alone and is incomplete. The data contain about 270,000 clones, about four fifths of them singletons. Input material: peripheral blood. The source of these receptors is a human donor with COVID-19, enrolled during active disease. The donor label of this sample is uncertain.

The sample holds one count of this clone. The rearrangement uses TRBV6-2 or TRBV6-3 and TRBJ2-7; TRBD2 matches 10 bases. The CDR3 sequence is 16 residues long. V lost 2 bases to trimming and J lost 1 base; unmatched junction nucleotides: 5. Germline V gene lookup returns CDR1 MNHEY and CDR2 SVGEGT. This chain's CDR3 is CASSYQASGSSYEQYF. The CDR3, as DNA: TGTGCCAGCAGTTACCAGGCTAGCGGGAGTTCCTACGAGCAGTACTTC.

V usage is TRBV7-2 and J usage is TRBJ2-1; D is possibly TRBD1 (6 bases). V lost 4 bases, J lost 2 bases, and 9 bases lay in between. From germline, CDR1 is SGHTA and CDR2 FQGNSA. This CDR3 region has 14 residues. The CDR3, as DNA: TGTGCCAGCAGCTCCAGGGGAACCTACAATGAGCAGTTCTTC. This gives the protein CASSSRGTYNEQFF.

Written as DNA, the CDR3 is TGTGCCAGCAGTCAAAGTAGCCACTGGGCAGATACGCAGTATTTT. It codes for CASSQSSHWADTQYF. The rearrangement links TRBV9 to TRBJ2-3; D is ambiguous. The CDR3 has 15 residues. Germline CDR1 and CDR2: SGDLS and YYNGEE. Trimming left V 5 bases short and J 4 bases short, with 17 bases between.

The DNA for the CDR3 is TGTGCCAGCAGAGGGGTAGGGACAGATACGCAGTATTTT. Protein product: CASRGVGTDTQYF. This chain joins TRBV6-5 and TRBJ2-3; TRBD1 is a possible D gene (5 bases). Germline V gene sequence: CDR1 MNHEY, CDR2 SVGAGI. The CDR3 is 13 amino acids. V was trimmed by 6 bases and J by 3 bases, leaving 10 bases between them.

This chain joins TRBV19 and TRBJ1-5; no clear D. Trimming removed 5 bases at V and 2 bases at J, with 19 bases between. Germline V CDR1 and CDR2: LNHDA, SQIVND (reference sequence). This CDR3 contains 17 residues. The CDR3 loop is CASSLAGLRWGNQPQHF. The CDR3 region has the DNA TGTGCCAGTAGTCTCGCCGGACTAAGATGGGGCAATCAGCCCCAGCATTTT.

This chain joins TRBV5-1 and TRBJ1-1; D not certain. The CDR3 runs 15 residues. Trimming took 0 bases from V and 0 from J, leaving 9 bases between them. Germline V gene lookup returns CDR1 SGHRS and CDR2 YFSETQ. The CDR3 spells CASSLAIQVNTEAFF. The CDR3 coding sequence is TGCGCCAGCAGCTTGGCAATCCAGGTGAACACTGAAGCTTTCTTT.

This clone has only one observation. V gene TRBV9 combines with J gene TRBJ2-5; TRBD1 matches 7 bases. CDR1 and CDR2 from the germline V gene are SGDLS and YYNGEE. V was clipped by 4 bases and J by 1 base; unmatched bases: 10. The CDR3 is 16 amino acids. CDR3 loop: CASSPAPQGPQETQYF. The DNA for the CDR3 is TGTGCCAGCAGCCCCGCACCACAGGGGCCCCAAGAGACCCAGTACTTC.

The rearrangement uses TRBV11-2 and TRBJ2-2, with D perhaps matching TRBD1 (5 bases). Germline V gene lookup returns CDR1 SGHAT and CDR2 FQNNGV. The CDR3 loop spans 16 amino acids. Trimming stripped 4 bases from V and 3 bases from J, with 15 bases between. The CDR3 DNA reads TGTGCCAGCAGCTATAGCCCCCCGACAGACACCGGGGAGCTGTTTTTT. Translating gives CASSYSPPTDTGELFF.

The chain has TRBV19 and TRBJ1-2; D possibly corresponds to TRBD1 (6 bases). The V gene lost 4 bases and the J gene lost 8 bases, with 14 bases spanning the gap. Germline CDR1 is LNHDA and CDR2 is SQIVND (reference sequence). The CDR3 extends over 13 amino acids. The CDR3, as DNA: TGTGCCAGTAGTACTAACAGGGACGGAGGCTACACCTTC. It yields the protein CASSTNRDGGYTF.

The rearrangement uses TRBV5-1 and TRBJ1-5; TRBD1 matches at 7 bases. V shed 4 bases and J 5 bases; nucleotides not matched to a gene: 6. The CDR3 has 14 amino acids. Germline V gene sequence: CDR1 SGHRS, CDR2 YFSETQ. The CDR3 DNA follows: TGCGCCAGCAGCGAAGGACAGGCGGATCAGCCCCAGCATTTT. Protein sequence: CASSEGQADQPQHF.

J is TRBJ2-1 and V is TRBV4-1; perhaps TRBD2 as D (5 bases). Germline CDR1 reads MGHRA; CDR2 reads YSYEKL. This CDR3 has 15 residues. Trimming took off 2 bases at V and 0 bases at J, with 8 bases between the two ends. The CDR3 nucleotides are TGCGCCAGCAGCCAACGTAGCGCCTCCTACAATGAGCAGTTCTTC. This codes for CASSQRSASYNEQFF.

The chain links TRBV7-2 to TRBJ1-1; possibly TRBD1 for D (6 bases). The CDR3 extends over 14 amino acids. Trimming stripped 3 bases from V and 1 base from J, with 9 bases between. Germline CDR1 reads SGHTA; CDR2 reads FQGNSA. This chain's CDR3 is CASSLTGRNTEAFF. The CDR3 nucleotides are TGTGCCAGCAGCTTGACAGGCCGGAACACTGAAGCTTTCTTT.

The chain links TRBV5-4 to TRBJ2-1, with D possibly TRBD2 on 5 matching bases. V dropped 3 bases and J dropped 13 bases, with 14 bases sitting between them. Germline CDR1 is SGHNT and CDR2 is YYREEE (reference sequence). The CDR3 runs to 12 residues. The CDR3 DNA is TGTGCCAGCAGCTCCCCGAGGGCCGAACAGTTCTTC. This translates into CASSSPRAEQFF.

This sequence joins TRBV6-2 or TRBV6-3 and TRBJ1-1, with 8 bases identical to TRBD1. Unmatched junction bases numbered 13, after V lost 4 bases and J lost 3 bases. In germline, CDR1 is MNHEY, CDR2 SVGEGT. CDR3 size: 17 residues. The CDR3 sequence: CASSSDFTGGKYTEAFF. Written as DNA, the CDR3 is TGTGCCAGCAGTTCGGACTTCACAGGGGGTAAGTACACTGAAGCTTTCTTT.

The chain recombines TRBV9 with TRBJ2-3; 11 positions match TRBD1. The V segment lost 0 bases and the J segment 7 bases; nucleotides outside the gene matches: 7. Germline values: CDR1 SGDLS, CDR2 YYNGEE. The CDR3 is made up of 16 amino acids. The CDR3 DNA follows: TGTGCCAGCAGCGTAGTGTCGGGACAGGGGGAAAATACGCAGTATTTT. Amino acids: CASSVVSGQGENTQYF.

The chain has TRBV2 and TRBJ2-5; D is uncertain. Germline V gives CDR1 SNHLY, CDR2 FYNNEI. This CDR3 is built from 16 residues. The V and J ends lost 5 bases and 5 bases respectively, with 21 bases between them. The DNA of the CDR3 is TGTGCCAGCAGTCCCGATGGCGCGGTGTCTCCGGAGACCCAGTACTTC. Encoded protein: CASSPDGAVSPETQYF.

DNA of the CDR3: TGTGCCAGCAGCTTAAATGGCCTAGCGGGATTTAGCACAGATACGCAGTATTTT. Translation: CASSLNGLAGFSTDTQYF. The rearrangement joins TRBV7-3 to TRBJ2-3, with TRBD2 matching 9 bases. Germline lookup yields CDR1 SGHTA and CDR2 FQGTGA. The CDR3 loop spans 18 amino acids. After removal of 1 base from V and 0 bases from J, the junction contained 8 bases not matched to a gene.

The chain has TRBV6-5 and TRBJ1-6; D might be TRBD1 (5 bases). This CDR3 has 15 residues. V lost 0 bases, J lost 4 bases, and 7 bases lay in between. Germline loops: CDR1 MNHEY, CDR2 SVGAGI. Here the CDR3 reads CASSYSRGYNSPLHF. The CDR3 DNA reads as TGTGCCAGCAGTTACTCAAGGGGTTATAATTCACCCCTCCACTTT.

This chain links TRBV25-1 with TRBJ1-1, with TRBD1 identical over 8 bases. Losses at the gene ends were 0 bases for V and 4 bases for J; bases not matched to a gene: 4. The CDR3 loop spans 15 amino acids. Germline V lookup: CDR1 MGHDK, CDR2 SYGVNS. CDR3 DNA sequence: TGTGCCAGCAGTGAATACAGGACAGGGAGCACTGAAGCTTTCTTT. The encoded protein is CASSEYRTGSTEAFF.

This clone has only a few counts. The V and J genes are TRBV7-9 and TRBJ1-1, with a possible D match to TRBD1 (5 bases). Per the germline V gene, CDR1 is SEHNR and CDR2 is FQNEAQ (reference sequence). Trimming removed 0 bases at V and 5 bases at J, with 10 bases between. This CDR3 contains 14 residues. The CDR3 here is CASSLAFDRTEAFF. The CDR3, as DNA: TGTGCCAGCAGCTTAGCTTTTGACAGAACTGAAGCTTTCTTT.

This clone has a handful of counts. The chain joins TRBV11-2 to TRBJ1-6; TRBD1 is a possible D gene (5 bases). V lost 1 base, J lost 10 bases, and 17 bases lay in between. Germline CDR1 reads SGHAT; CDR2 reads FQNNGV. The CDR3 runs to 16 residues. The CDR3 nucleotides read TGTGCCAGCAGCTTAGGGGCAGGGAGGTTTGGCTCACCCCTCCACTTT. It specifies CASSLGAGRFGSPLHF.

This clone occurred once. The rearrangement links TRBV7-2 to TRBJ2-1, with a possible D match to TRBD2 (5 bases). Germline loops: CDR1 SGHTA, CDR2 FQGNSA. Trimming took off 2 bases at V and 8 bases at J, with 13 bases between the two ends. The CDR3 consists of 14 residues. The chain's CDR3 is CASSLSYEGDEQFF. CDR3 nucleotide sequence: TGTGCCAGCAGCTTATCGTACGAGGGCGATGAGCAGTTCTTC.